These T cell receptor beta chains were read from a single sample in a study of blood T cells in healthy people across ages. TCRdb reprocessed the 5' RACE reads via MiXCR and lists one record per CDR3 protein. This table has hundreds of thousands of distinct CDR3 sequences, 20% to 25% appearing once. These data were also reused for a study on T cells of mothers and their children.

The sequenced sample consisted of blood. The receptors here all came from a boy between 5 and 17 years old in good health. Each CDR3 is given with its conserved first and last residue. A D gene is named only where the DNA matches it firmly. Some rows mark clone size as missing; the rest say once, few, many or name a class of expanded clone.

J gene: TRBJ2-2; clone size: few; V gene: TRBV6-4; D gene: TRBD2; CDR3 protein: CASSEEGGPDTGELFF; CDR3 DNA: TGTGCCAGCAGTGAGGAGGGAGGGCCCGACACCGGGGAGCTGTTTTTT
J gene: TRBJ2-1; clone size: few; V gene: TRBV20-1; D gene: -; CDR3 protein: CSASKGEEQFF; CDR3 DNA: TGCAGTGCTAGTAAAGGAGAAGAGCAGTTCTTC
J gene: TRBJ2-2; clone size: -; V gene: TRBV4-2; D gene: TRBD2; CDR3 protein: CASSQLTSGLTNTGELFF; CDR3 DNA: TGTGCCAGCAGCCAACTTACTAGCGGGCTTACCAACACCGGGGAGCTGTTTTTT
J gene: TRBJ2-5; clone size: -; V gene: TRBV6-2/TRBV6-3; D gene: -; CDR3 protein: CASSPGQMGLQETQYF; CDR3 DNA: TGTGCCAGCAGCCCAGGACAAATGGGCTTGCAAGAGACCCAGTACTTC
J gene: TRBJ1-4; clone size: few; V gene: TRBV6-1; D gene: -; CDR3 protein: CASSEEWTTPNEKLFF; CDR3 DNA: TGTGCCAGCAGTGAAGAGTGGACAACGCCTAATGAAAAACTGTTTTTT
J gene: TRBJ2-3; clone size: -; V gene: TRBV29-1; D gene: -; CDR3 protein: CSVRTPARADTQYF; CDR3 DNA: TGCAGCGTAAGGACGCCGGCCCGCGCAGATACGCAGTATTTT
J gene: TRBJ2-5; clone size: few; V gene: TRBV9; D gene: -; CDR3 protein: CASSNGRGKETQYF; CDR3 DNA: TGTGCCAGCAGCAACGGCCGGGGGAAGGAGACCCAGTACTTC
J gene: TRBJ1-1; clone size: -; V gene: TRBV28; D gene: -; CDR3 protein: CASSLILGRGEAFF; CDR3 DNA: TGTGCCAGCAGTTTAATTCTGGGTAGGGGTGAAGCTTTCTTT
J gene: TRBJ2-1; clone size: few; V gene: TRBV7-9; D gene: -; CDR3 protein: CASSSKRSRAYNEQFF; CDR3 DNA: TGTGCCAGCAGCTCAAAGAGGTCCCGGGCCTACAATGAGCAGTTCTTC
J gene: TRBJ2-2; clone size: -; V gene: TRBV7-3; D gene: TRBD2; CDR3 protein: CASSPTSGGRTGELFF; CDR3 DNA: TGTGCCAGCAGCCCGACTAGCGGGGGAAGGACCGGGGAGCTGTTTTTT
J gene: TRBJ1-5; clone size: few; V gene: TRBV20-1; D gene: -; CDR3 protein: CSARAEGTPSNQPQHF; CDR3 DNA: TGCAGTGCTAGAGCCGAGGGAACTCCTAGCAATCAGCCCCAGCATTTT
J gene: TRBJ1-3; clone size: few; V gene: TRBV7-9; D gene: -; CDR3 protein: CASSTSGGSGNTIYF; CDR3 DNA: TGTGCCAGCAGCACAAGTGGGGGCTCTGGAAACACCATATATTTT
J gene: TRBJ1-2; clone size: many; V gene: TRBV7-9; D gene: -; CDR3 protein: CASSLAVNYGYTF; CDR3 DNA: TGTGCCAGCAGCTTAGCGGTGAACTATGGCTACACCTTC
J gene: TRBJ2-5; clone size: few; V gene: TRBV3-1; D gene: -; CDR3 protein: CASSPLVGAETQYF; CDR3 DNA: TGTGCCAGCAGCCCACTTGTGGGTGCTGAGACCCAGTACTTC
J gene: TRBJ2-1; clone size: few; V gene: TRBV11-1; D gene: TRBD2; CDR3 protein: CASSPAFGTSGPLSSYNEQFF; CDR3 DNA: TGTGCCAGCAGCCCCGCTTTCGGCACTAGCGGGCCTCTTAGCTCCTACAATGAGCAGTTCTTC
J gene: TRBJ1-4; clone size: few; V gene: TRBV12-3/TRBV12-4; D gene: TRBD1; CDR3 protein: CASSLVAGGGTNGKLFF; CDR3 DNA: TGTGCCAGCAGTTTAGTTGCAGGGGGTGGAACTAATGGAAAACTGTTTTTT
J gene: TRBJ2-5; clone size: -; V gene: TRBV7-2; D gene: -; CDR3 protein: CASSLVSDDVGQTQYF; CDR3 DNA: TGTGCCAGCAGCTTAGTGAGCGACGACGTGGGGCAGACCCAGTACTTC
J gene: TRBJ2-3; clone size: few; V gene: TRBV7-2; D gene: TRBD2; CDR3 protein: CASSLAGTSGRLRWADTQYF; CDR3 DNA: TGTGCCAGCAGCTTAGCCGGGACTAGCGGGAGGCTTCGATGGGCAGATACGCAGTATTTT
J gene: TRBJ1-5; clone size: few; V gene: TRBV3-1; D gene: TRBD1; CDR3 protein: CASSLTGGSDQPQHF; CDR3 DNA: TGTGCCAGCAGCCTCACAGGGGGCAGTGATCAGCCCCAGCATTTT
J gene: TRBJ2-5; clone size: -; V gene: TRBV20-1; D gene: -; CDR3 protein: CSARGGGVRETQYF; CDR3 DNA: TGCAGTGCTAGGGGAGGGGGAGTGCGGGAGACCCAGTACTTC
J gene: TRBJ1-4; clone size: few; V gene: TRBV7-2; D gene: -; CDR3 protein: CASSSRGRANEKLFF; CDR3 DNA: TGTGCCAGCAGCTCCCGAGGACGGGCTAATGAAAAACTGTTTTTT
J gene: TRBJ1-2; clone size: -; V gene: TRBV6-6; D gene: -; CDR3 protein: CASSYEHPGYGYTF; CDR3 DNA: TGTGCCAGCAGTTATGAACACCCCGGTTATGGCTACACCTTC
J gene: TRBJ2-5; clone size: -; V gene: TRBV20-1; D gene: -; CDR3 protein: CSASVGSQETQYF; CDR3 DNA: TGCAGTGCTAGCGTAGGCTCCCAAGAGACCCAGTACTTC
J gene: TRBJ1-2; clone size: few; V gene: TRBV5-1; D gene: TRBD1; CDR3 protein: CASSLGRDSAYTF; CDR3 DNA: TGCGCCAGCAGCTTGGGAAGGGACAGTGCCTACACCTTC
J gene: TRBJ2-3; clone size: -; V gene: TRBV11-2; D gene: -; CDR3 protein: CASTSGATSTDTQYF; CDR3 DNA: TGTGCCAGCACCTCTGGGGCGACTAGCACAGATACGCAGTATTTT
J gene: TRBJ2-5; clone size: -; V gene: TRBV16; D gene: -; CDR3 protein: CASSLGHEGETQYF; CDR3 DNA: TGTGCCAGCAGCCTCGGACACGAAGGGGAGACCCAGTACTTC
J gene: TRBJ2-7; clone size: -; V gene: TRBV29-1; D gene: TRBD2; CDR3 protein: CSVNGGYYYEQYF; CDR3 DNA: TGCAGCGTTAACGGGGGGTATTACTACGAGCAGTACTTC
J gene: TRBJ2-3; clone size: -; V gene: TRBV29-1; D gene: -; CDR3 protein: CSVEGANTDTQYF; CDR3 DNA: TGCAGCGTTGAAGGGGCGAACACAGATACGCAGTATTTT
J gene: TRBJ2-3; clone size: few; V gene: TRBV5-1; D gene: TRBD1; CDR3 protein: CATAQGPTDTQYF; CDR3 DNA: TGCGCCACAGCACAGGGGCCCACAGATACGCAGTATTTT
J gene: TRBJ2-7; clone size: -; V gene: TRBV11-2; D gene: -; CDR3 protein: CASSLAGQYYEQYF; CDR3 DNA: TGTGCCAGCAGCTTAGCAGGGCAGTACTACGAGCAGTACTTC
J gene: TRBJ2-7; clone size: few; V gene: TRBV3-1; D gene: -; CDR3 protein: CASSTYPYTDSYEQYF; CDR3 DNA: TGTGCCAGCAGCACCTACCCTTATACGGACTCCTACGAGCAGTACTTC
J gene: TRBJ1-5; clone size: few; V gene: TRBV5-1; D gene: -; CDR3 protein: CASSLGPDNRIQHF; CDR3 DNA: TGCGCCAGCAGCTTGGGACCGGACAATCGGATACAGCATTTT
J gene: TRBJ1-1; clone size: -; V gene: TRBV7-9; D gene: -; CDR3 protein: CASSFSGTEAFF; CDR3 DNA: TGTGCCAGCAGCTTCAGTGGCACTGAAGCTTTCTTT
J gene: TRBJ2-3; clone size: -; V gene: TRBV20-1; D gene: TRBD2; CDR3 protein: CSARDLGLAGTDTQYF; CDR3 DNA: TGCAGTGCTAGAGATCTGGGACTAGCGGGCACAGATACGCAGTATTTT
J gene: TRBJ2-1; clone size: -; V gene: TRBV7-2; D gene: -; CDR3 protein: CASSIKGPYNEQFF; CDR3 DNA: TGTGCCAGCAGCATTAAGGGGCCTTACAATGAGCAGTTCTTC
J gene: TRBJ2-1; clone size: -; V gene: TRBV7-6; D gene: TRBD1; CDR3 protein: CASSNPLQDRAFEQFF; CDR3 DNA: TGTGCCAGCAGCAATCCCCTCCAGGACAGGGCCTTTGAGCAGTTCTTC
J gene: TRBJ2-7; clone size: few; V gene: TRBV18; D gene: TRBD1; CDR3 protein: CASSSTGDAYEQYF; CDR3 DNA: TGTGCCAGCTCATCGACAGGGGACGCCTACGAGCAGTACTTC
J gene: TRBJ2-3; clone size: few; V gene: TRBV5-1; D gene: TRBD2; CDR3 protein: CASSHGLAEDTQYF; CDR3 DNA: TGCGCCAGCAGCCACGGGCTAGCGGAGGATACGCAGTATTTT
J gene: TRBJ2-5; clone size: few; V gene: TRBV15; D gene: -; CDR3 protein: CATSRDMGGSQETQYF; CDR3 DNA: TGTGCCACCAGCAGAGATATGGGGGGAAGCCAAGAGACCCAGTACTTC
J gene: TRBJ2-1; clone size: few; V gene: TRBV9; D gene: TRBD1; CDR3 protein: CASSVEEGASYNEQFF; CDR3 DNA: TGTGCCAGCAGCGTAGAAGAGGGGGCCTCCTACAATGAGCAGTTCTTC
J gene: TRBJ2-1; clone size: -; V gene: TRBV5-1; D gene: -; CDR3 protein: CASNQDGSSYNEQFF; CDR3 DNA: TGCGCCAGCAATCAGGACGGGAGCTCCTACAATGAGCAGTTCTTC
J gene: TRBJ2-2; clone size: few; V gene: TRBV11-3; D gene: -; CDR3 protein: CASSSRTAGELFF; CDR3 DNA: TGTGCCAGCAGCTCGAGGACCGCCGGGGAGCTGTTTTTT
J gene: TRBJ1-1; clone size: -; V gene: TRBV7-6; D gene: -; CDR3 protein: CASSSHPAGSMNTEAFF; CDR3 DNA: TGTGCCAGCAGCTCCCACCCCGCAGGCAGTATGAACACTGAAGCTTTCTTT
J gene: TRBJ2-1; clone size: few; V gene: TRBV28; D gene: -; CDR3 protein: CASSLFGLADNNEQFF; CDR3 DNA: TGTGCCAGCAGTTTGTTCGGGCTAGCAGATAACAATGAGCAGTTCTTC
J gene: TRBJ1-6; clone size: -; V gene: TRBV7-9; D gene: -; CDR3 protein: CASSLGTRGGIDSPLHF; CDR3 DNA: TGTGCCAGCAGCTTAGGGACCCGTGGGGGGATTGATTCACCCCTCCACTTT
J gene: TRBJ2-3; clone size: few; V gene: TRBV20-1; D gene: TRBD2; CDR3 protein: CSARDSFSGGPADTQYF; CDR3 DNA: TGCAGTGCTAGAGATTCGTTTAGCGGGGGGCCCGCAGATACGCAGTATTTT
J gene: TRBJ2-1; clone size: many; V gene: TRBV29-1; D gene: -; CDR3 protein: CSVGGNEQFF; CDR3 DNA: TGCAGCGTTGGGGGAAATGAGCAGTTCTTC